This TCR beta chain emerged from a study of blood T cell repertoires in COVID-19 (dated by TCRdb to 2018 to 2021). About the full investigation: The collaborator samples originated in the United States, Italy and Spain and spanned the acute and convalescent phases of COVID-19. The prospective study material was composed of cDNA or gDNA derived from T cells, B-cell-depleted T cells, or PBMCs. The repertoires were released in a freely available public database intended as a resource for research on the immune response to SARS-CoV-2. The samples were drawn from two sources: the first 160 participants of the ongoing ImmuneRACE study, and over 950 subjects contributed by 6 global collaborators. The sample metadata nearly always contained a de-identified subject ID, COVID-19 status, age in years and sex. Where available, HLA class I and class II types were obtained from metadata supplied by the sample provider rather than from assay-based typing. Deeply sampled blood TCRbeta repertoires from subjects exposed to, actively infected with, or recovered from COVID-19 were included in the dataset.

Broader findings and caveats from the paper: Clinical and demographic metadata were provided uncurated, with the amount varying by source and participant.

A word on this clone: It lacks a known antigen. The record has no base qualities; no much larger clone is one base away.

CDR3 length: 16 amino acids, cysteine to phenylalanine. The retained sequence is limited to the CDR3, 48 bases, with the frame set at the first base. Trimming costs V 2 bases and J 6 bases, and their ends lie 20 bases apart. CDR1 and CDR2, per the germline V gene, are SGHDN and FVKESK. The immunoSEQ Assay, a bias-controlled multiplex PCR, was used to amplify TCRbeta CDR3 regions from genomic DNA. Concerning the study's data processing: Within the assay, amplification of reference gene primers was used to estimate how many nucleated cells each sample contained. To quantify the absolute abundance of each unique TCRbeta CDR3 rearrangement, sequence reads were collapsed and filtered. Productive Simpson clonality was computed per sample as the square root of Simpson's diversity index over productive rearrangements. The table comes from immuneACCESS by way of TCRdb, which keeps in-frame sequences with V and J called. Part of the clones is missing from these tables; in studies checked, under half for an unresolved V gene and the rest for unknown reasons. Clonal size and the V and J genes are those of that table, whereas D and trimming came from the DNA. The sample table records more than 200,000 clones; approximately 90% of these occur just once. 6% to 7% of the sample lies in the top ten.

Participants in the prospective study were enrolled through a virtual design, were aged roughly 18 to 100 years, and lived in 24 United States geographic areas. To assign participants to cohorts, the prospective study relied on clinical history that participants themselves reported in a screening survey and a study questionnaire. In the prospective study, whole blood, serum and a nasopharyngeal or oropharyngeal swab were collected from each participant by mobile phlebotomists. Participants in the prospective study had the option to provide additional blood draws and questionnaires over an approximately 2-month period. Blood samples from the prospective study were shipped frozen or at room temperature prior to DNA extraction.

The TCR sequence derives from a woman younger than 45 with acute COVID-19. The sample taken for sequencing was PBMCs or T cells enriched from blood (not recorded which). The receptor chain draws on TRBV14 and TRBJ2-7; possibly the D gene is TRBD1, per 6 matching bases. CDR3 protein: CASSQPRDTTASEQYF. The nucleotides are TGTGCCAGCAGCCAACCGAGGGACACGACAGCCTCCGAGCAGTACTTC.